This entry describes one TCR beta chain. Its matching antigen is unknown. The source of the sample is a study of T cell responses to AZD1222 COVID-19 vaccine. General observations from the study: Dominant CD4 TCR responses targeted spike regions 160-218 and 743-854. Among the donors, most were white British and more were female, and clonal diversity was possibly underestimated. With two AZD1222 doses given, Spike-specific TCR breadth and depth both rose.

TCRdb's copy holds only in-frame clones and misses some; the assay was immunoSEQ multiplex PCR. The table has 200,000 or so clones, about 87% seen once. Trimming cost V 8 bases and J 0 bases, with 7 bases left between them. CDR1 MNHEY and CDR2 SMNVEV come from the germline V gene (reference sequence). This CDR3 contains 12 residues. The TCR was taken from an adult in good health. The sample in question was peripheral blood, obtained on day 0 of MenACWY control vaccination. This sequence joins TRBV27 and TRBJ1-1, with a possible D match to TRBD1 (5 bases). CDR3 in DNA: TGTGCCAGCGGGGGGATGAACACTGAAGCTTTCTTT. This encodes CASGGMNTEAFF.